This T cell receptor beta chain comes out of a study of Ad26.COV2.S vaccination and SARS-CoV-2 variants. For the study at large: Within the COV1001 Ad26.COV2.S trial arm, the donor was enrolled. Administration of Ad26.COV2.S was intramuscular, either once or twice 56 days apart. Study-wide results and caveats: Breadth of non-spike TCRs did not differ between vaccinees and placebo recipients.

The treatment: 15 to 20 received Ad26.COV2.S at low or high dose, single or two shots; five or six received placebo; per-sample allocation not given. The investigators took samples on day 63 after the first vaccine or placebo injection. A note on this clone: Its antigen remains unknown.

Produced via immunoSEQ multiplex PCR; TCRdb's table is partial and in-frame only. The data contain 510,000 or so clones, around 90% of them singletons. This receptor was obtained from a person between 18 and 65 years old who received the Ad26.COV2.S COVID-19 vaccine or a placebo. This sample comprised peripheral blood, obtained in a trial of Ad26.COV2.S vaccine versus placebo.

CDR3 in DNA: TGCGCCAGCAGCCAAGTTGGCAGTACGGGGGCAAGTGAAAAACTGTTTTTT. It yields the protein CASSQVGSTGASEKLFF. V usage is TRBV4-1 and J usage is TRBJ1-4, with D perhaps TRBD1 (6 bases). Germline-derived CDR1 and CDR2 are MGHRA and YSYEKL. V lost 1 base to trimming and J lost 7 bases, with 19 bases between them. CDR3 length: 17 amino acids.